The next 13 T cell receptor beta chains were all read from a single sample in a study of T cell responses to AZD1222 COVID-19 vaccine. Libraries were prepared by immunoSEQ multiplex PCR; TCRdb keeps only in-frame clonotypes and omits some of them. This table has roughly 130,000 clones, 92% appearing once. The material was peripheral blood, obtained on day 0 of AZD1222 vaccination. The source is an adult in good health.

The J gene is TRBJ2-1, the V gene TRBV29-1; TRBD2 agrees at 11 bases. Germline-derived CDR1 and CDR2 are SQVTM and ANQGSEA. The CDR3 has 18 amino acids. With V trimmed by 3 bases and J by 0 bases, 10 bases remained unmatched. Here the CDR3 reads CSVERASGRPSSYNEQFF. The CDR3 nucleotides read TGCAGCGTTGAGAGGGCTAGCGGGAGGCCCAGCTCCTACAATGAGCAGTTCTTC.

This chain connects TRBV30 to TRBJ2-5, with D possibly TRBD1 on 5 matching bases. Trimming took 0 bases from V and 3 from J, leaving 17 bases between them. From germline, CDR1 is GTSNPN and CDR2 SVGIG (reference sequence). The CDR3 covers 16 residues. The CDR3 DNA reads TGTGCCTGGAGTGTACGTCTGGGGCTACGCAAAGAGACCCAGTACTTC. Translated, it gives CAWSVRLGLRKETQYF.

This rearrangement joins TRBV6-8 to TRBJ1-5; a possible D gene is TRBD1 (5 bases). V lost 11 bases and J lost 4, with 12 bases in between. This CDR3 has 12 amino acids. From germline, CDR1 is MNHGY and CDR2 SAAAGT. The CDR3 bases are TGTGCCTCGTGGGGGACTAATCAGCCCCAGCATTTT. Translation: CASWGTNQPQHF.

The sample holds one count of this clone. The chain links TRBV29-1 to TRBJ1-2; no reliable D call. Germline CDR1 reads SQVTM; CDR2 reads ANQGSEA. Trimming left V 7 bases short and J 6 bases short, with 15 bases between. The CDR3 is 12 amino acids. The CDR3 bases are TGCAGCGCCTTTCTTTTTTTGGATGGCTACACCTTC. It specifies CSAFLFLDGYTF.

The chain joins TRBV7-6 to TRBJ2-5; D possibly corresponds to TRBD2 (6 bases). V lost 2 bases and J lost 2, with 15 bases in between. CDR1 SGHVS and CDR2 FNYEAQ come from the germline V gene. The CDR3 is 16 residues long. The CDR3 DNA is TGTGCCAGCAGCTTAAGCTTCGGAGGGTCGCAAGAGACCCAGTACTTC. It specifies CASSLSFGGSQETQYF. The full variable domain, in which reference TRBV7-6 and TRBJ2-5 provide the parts outside the CDR3, is GAGVSQSPRYKVTKRGQDVALRCDPISGHVSLYWYRQALGQGPEFLTYFNYEAQQDKSGLPNDRFSAERPEGSISTLTIQRTEQRDSAMYRCASSLSFGGSQETQYFGPGTRLLVL.

The chain couples TRBV7-2 to TRBJ1-2, with D maybe TRBD1 (6 bases). Germline V gene data show CDR1 as SGHTA and CDR2 as FQGNSA. Between the trimmed V and J ends, which lost 1 base and 8 bases, there was a span of 23 bases. The CDR3 consists of 17 residues. CDR3 region: CASSLGNPGQGSFGYTF. DNA for the CDR3: TGTGCCAGCAGCTTAGGGAATCCGGGGCAGGGGTCCTTCGGCTACACCTTC. Using reference TRBV7-2 and TRBJ1-2 for the parts outside the CDR3, the full variable domain is GAGVSQSPSNKVTEKGKDVELRCDPISGHTALYWYRQSLGQGLEFLIYFQGNSAPDKSGLPSDRFSAERTGGSVSTLTIQRTQQEDSAVYLCASSLGNPGQGSFGYTFGSGTRLTVV.

The chain joins TRBV18 to TRBJ1-2; maybe TRBD1 (5 bases). The germline V gene encodes CDR1 KGHSH and CDR2 LQKENI. The CDR3 spans 16 residues. V lost 3 bases, J lost 8 bases, and 22 bases lay in between. In DNA, the CDR3 is TGTGCCAGCTCACCCGCCGTTGACAGCCGCTGGGAGGGCTACACCTTC. Its protein is CASSPAVDSRWEGYTF.

This chain uses TRBV6-2 or TRBV6-3 with TRBJ1-6, with a possible D match to TRBD1 (5 bases). Looked up from germline, CDR1 is MNHEY and CDR2 is SVGEGT. CDR3 length: 15 residues. With 0 bases removed from V and 9 bases from J, the gap between germline ends came to 12 bases. CDR3 nucleotide sequence: TGTGCCAGCAGTTACTCGCAGGGAGTGGGTTCACCCCTCCACTTT. This sequence encodes CASSYSQGVGSPLHF.

The chain carries TRBV9 and TRBJ2-3; 10 positions agree with TRBD2. With V trimmed by 7 bases and J by 4 bases, 6 bases remained unmatched. Germline lookup yields CDR1 SGDLS and CDR2 YYNGEE. The CDR3 runs to 14 residues. For the CDR3, the DNA is TGTGCCAGCTCTAGCGGGAGTGGGGCAGATACGCAGTATTTT. It specifies CASSSGSGADTQYF.

The chain uses TRBV7-2 and TRBJ2-7; TRBD1 aligns across 9 bases. The CDR3 is made up of 12 amino acids. The ends lost 4 bases at V and 6 bases at J; junction bases unmatched: 1. In germline, CDR1 is SGHTA, CDR2 FQGNSA. CDR3 nucleotide sequence: TGTGCCAGCAGCTGGGGACAGGGCGAGCAGTACTTC. It encodes CASSWGQGEQYF. The variable domain in full, with the rest retrieved from reference TRBV7-2 and TRBJ2-7, is GAGVSQSPSNKVTEKGKDVELRCDPISGHTALYWYRQSLGQGLEFLIYFQGNSAPDKSGLPSDRFSAERTGGSVSTLTIQRTQQEDSAVYLCASSWGQGEQYFGPGTRLTVT.

V is TRBV27 and J is TRBJ2-2, with 11 positions matching TRBD2. Trimming took 1 base from V and 7 from J; bases not matched to a gene: 20. The CDR3 loop spans 21 amino acids. The V gene's germline CDR1 is MNHEY and CDR2 SMNVEV (reference sequence). The CDR3 region is CASSLYPSYNLAGGFSGELFF. CDR3 DNA: TGTGCCAGCAGTTTATACCCATCATACAACCTAGCGGGAGGATTTAGCGGGGAGCTGTTTTTT.

The chain combines TRBV4-3 with TRBJ1-1; D is undetermined. V lost 0 bases and J 10 bases, leaving 18 bases between the germline ends. The CDR3 consists of 15 residues. CDR1 is LGHNA, CDR2 YSLEER, per germline. The CDR3 sequence is CASSQDIGTRDTAFF. The CDR3 region has the DNA TGCGCCAGCAGCCAAGATATAGGAACGCGCGATACAGCTTTCTTT.

This chain joins TRBV14 and TRBJ2-1, with TRBD2 identical over 10 bases. Germline CDR1 and CDR2: SGHDN and FVKESK. The CDR3 extends over 14 amino acids. J was trimmed by 12 bases and V by 2 bases; bases with no gene match: 7. CDR3 in amino acids: CASSQPLAGSRQFF. The CDR3 region has the DNA TGTGCCAGCAGCCAACCACTAGCGGGGTCCCGGCAGTTCTTC.